The sequence of this TCR beta chain was determined in a study of PD-L1 blockade in urothelial cancer. Study as a whole: Per blood sample, T cells had a median of roughly 150,000.

The CDR3 sequence is 16 residues long. Germline values: CDR1 MDHEN, CDR2 SYDVKM. The V and J ends lost 0 bases and 0 bases respectively, with 6 bases between them. Stated time point: pretreatment peripheral blood. Sequenced by immunoSEQ multiplex PCR; TCRdb stores in-frame clones only, minus some. The sample has tens of thousands of clones; 79% are singletons. The sample consisted of PBMCs, taken around atezolizumab (anti-PD-L1) treatment. The receptor was derived from a man aged 65-85 years with urothelial cancer. The chain employs TRBV28 and TRBJ2-6, with D unresolved. The CDR3 nucleotides read TGTGCCAGCAGTTTATGGCGCACCTCTGGGGCCAACGTCCTGACTTTC. It is translated as CASSLWRTSGANVLTF.